Below, 10 T cell receptor beta chains from the same sample are listed, as sequenced in a study of T cells after yellow fever vaccination. TCRdb reanalysed the 5' RACE reads using MiXCR and keeps one entry per CDR3 protein. The sample has some 600,000 distinct CDR3 sequences; 9% to 15% are singletons. The material sequenced was PBMCs, taken on the day of the yellow fever booster vaccination. These receptors came from a man aged 30 to 45 who received the YFV17D yellow fever vaccine.

This clonotype was picked up a small number of times. The chain has TRBV18 and TRBJ1-1; D remains unclear. CDR3 size: 13 residues. Germline CDR1 and CDR2: KGHSH and LQKENI. V was trimmed by 3 bases and J by 3 bases, leaving 8 bases between them. CDR3 sequence reads: CASSPSRDTEAFF. The CDR3 bases are TGTGCCAGCTCACCGTCTCGGGACACTGAAGCTTTCTTT.

The gene calls are TRBV29-1 and TRBJ1-2; 10 bases map to TRBD1. The CDR3 covers 13 residues. Trimming took 7 bases from V and 2 from J; bases not matched to a gene: 4. Germline loops: CDR1 SQVTM, CDR2 ANQGSEA. Here the CDR3 reads CSASDRGNYGYTF. In DNA form, the CDR3 reads TGCAGCGCCTCGGACAGGGGGAACTATGGCTACACCTTC.

The table lists this clonotype with a few counts. This chain connects TRBV20-1 to TRBJ2-7; 9 nucleotides agree with TRBD2. In germline, CDR1 is DFQATT, CDR2 SNEGSKA (reference sequence). The CDR3 length is 16 residues. Losses at the gene ends were 5 bases for V and 3 bases for J; bases not matched to a gene: 14. DNA of the CDR3: TGCAGTGCTCCGGGGGGTAGCGGGAGTACTAACTACGAGCAGTACTTC. Protein: CSAPGGSGSTNYEQYF.

This clonotype appeared a few times. The chain joins TRBV7-9 to TRBJ2-3; D remains ambiguous. The V gene's germline CDR1 is SEHNR and CDR2 FQNEAQ (reference sequence). Trimming shortened V by 5 bases and J by 5 bases, and 8 bases separated the two germline ends. The CDR3 totals 12 residues. The CDR3 sequence: CASSGRGDTQYF. The CDR3 nucleotides read TGTGCCAGCAGCGGCCGTGGAGATACGCAGTATTTT.

The chain recombines TRBV6-5 with TRBJ2-2; possible D gene TRBD2, 7 bases. Germline CDR1 MNHEY, CDR2 SVGAGI. The V end lost 5 bases, the J end lost 5 bases, and 18 bases lay between the germline ends. The CDR3 has 16 residues. The CDR3 nucleotides are TGTGCCAGCAGTCACCGCAGAGGGGGGGGGACCGGGGAGCTGTTTTTT. Residues: CASSHRRGGGTGELFF.

The chain carries TRBV11-2 and TRBJ2-1; 10 nucleotides match TRBD1. The CDR3 length is 18 residues. Unmatched junction bases numbered 18, after V lost 4 bases and J lost 9 bases. Germline V gene data show CDR1 as SGHAT and CDR2 as FQNNGV. CDR3 residues: CASSSSPTGRQGAVEQFF. For the CDR3, the DNA is TGTGCCAGCAGCTCTTCACCAACTGGGCGACAGGGGGCTGTTGAGCAGTTCTTC. Based on the CDR3 plus reference TRBV11-2 and TRBJ2-1, the full variable domain is EAGVAQSPRYKIIEKRQSVAFWCNPISGHATLYWYQQILGQGPKLLIQFQNNGVVDDSQLPKDRFSAERLKGVDSTLKIQPAKLEDSAVYLCASSSSPTGRQGAVEQFFGPGTRLTVL.

This rearrangement joins TRBV28 to TRBJ1-2; D ambiguous. This CDR3 is 19 amino acids long. Trimming cost V 5 bases and J 7 bases, with 32 bases left between them. Per the germline V gene, CDR1 is MDHEN and CDR2 is SYDVKM. For the CDR3, the DNA is TGTGCCAGCAGTATCGACGATCCCCACCCCTTGGTGTCTACGGTTGGCTACACCTTC. The encoded protein is CASSIDDPHPLVSTVGYTF.

This clonotype was observed a handful of times. The V and J genes are TRBV29-1 and TRBJ2-1; 15 bases are a match to TRBD2. CDR1 and CDR2 from the germline V gene are SQVTM and ANQGSEA. Trimming at V came to 3 bases and at J to 4 bases, leaving 10 bases not matched to a gene. The CDR3 length is 18 residues. The chain's CDR3 is CSVETGTSGRRGYNEQFF. The CDR3 DNA is TGCAGCGTTGAGACCGGGACTAGCGGGAGGAGGGGATACAATGAGCAGTTCTTC.

This clonotype was seen more than once but under ten times. V usage is TRBV6-2 or TRBV6-3 and J usage is TRBJ2-1; 10 bases fit TRBD2. The CDR3 covers 22 residues. The V gene's germline CDR1 is MNHEY and CDR2 SVGEGT. V gave up 2 bases and J gave up 6 bases; unmatched junction bases: 25. CDR3 sequence (DNA): TGTGCCAGCAGTTACGACGGCCTAGCGGGAGAATTTTGGGTGTCTGGGAGCAATGAGCAGTTCTTC. Amino acids: CASSYDGLAGEFWVSGSNEQFF.

This clonotype was seen more than once but under ten times. This chain connects TRBV20-1 to TRBJ1-5; D is uncertain. The CDR3 has 14 residues. Germline V CDR1 and CDR2: DFQATT, SNEGSKA (reference sequence). The CDR3 DNA reads as TGCAGCGCCGCCGCCAGGAGGGGCAATCAGCCCCAGCATTTT. Residues: CSAAARRGNQPQHF.